One TCR beta chain is described in this entry. CDR1 SGHVS and CDR2 FQNEAQ come from the germline V gene. J lost 5 bases, V lost 1 base, and 7 bases had no gene match. This CDR3 is built from 15 residues. In the naive CD8 group, cells lacked CD45RO and were positively selected for CCR7, so terminally differentiated effector memory CD45RA+ cells were left out. Donors were healthy HIV-negative adults without recently reported acute infections or vaccinations. TCRdb's table, derived via immunoSEQ multiplex PCR, lists solely in-frame clones and lacks some. Of 2 million to 2.5 million clones listed, about 95% were seen once; the top ten hold 0.9% to 1.3%. This sample was taken from a study of shared clonotypes between healthy human individuals. The wider study: There were three CD4 naive, three CD4 memory, two CD8 naive and one CD8 memory plates per donor.

The sample consisted of naive CD8+ T cells sorted from blood. The receptor comes from a man between 18 and 35 years old in good health. This chain uses TRBV7-8 with TRBJ2-7; 8 bases match TRBD1. The CDR3 protein is CASSLVQGAPHEQYF. The CDR3, as DNA: TGTGCCAGCAGCTTAGTGCAGGGGGCGCCTCACGAGCAGTACTTC.